This TCR beta chain came from a study of lung T cells in sarcoidosis with Löfgren's syndrome. MiXCR, applied by TCRdb to the reads, yields one record per CDR3 protein. The sample lists some 2,100 distinct CDR3 sequences, more than 15% occurring once. Study-wide points: The most expanded V genes in Löfgren's patients were reportedly TRAV12-1 and TRBV2.

In this sample, this clonotype is medium-sized. What it binds is not known. The CDR3 is made up of 15 amino acids. Germline V lookup: CDR1 SEHNR, CDR2 FQNEAQ (reference sequence). V dropped 5 bases and J dropped 0 bases, with 10 bases sitting between them. The specimen was CD4+ T cells from bronchoalveolar lavage. The chain combines TRBV7-9 with TRBJ1-4; D remains ambiguous. The TCR comes from a human donor with sarcoidosis (Löfgren's syndrome or another form), or a control subject (not recorded which). CDR3 residues: CASSLLRATNEKLFF. DNA of the CDR3: TGTGCCAGCAGCCTACTCCGGGCAACTAATGAAAAACTGTTTTTT.